This T cell receptor beta chain was identified in a study of shared clonotypes between healthy human individuals. The overall study: A donor's plate count was three for CD4 naive and three for CD4 memory; CD8 naive had two and CD8 memory one. Study-level findings and limits: It was the few donors that limited the genetic and exposure-history diversity represented.

The naive CD8 fraction comprised CD45RO-negative cells positively selected for CCR7 and excluded terminally differentiated effector memory CD45RA+ cells. The CDR3 is 14 residues long. V lost 5 bases and J 2 bases, leaving 13 bases between the germline ends. CDR1 is SEHNR, CDR2 FQNEAQ, per germline (reference sequence). Assay: immunoSEQ multiplex PCR; the TCRdb copy retains only in-frame clones and omits some. The sample comprises some 2,100,000 clones, 85% to 95% of which are singletons, and about 1.8% rests with the top ten. Of note for this clone: Its specificity is unknown.

Sequencing was carried out using naive CD8+ T cells from PBMCs. The origin of this receptor is a man younger than 35 in good health. Some clones in this sample may be carry-over from other donors' samples. The J gene is TRBJ2-7, the V gene TRBV7-9; D ambiguous. This CDR3 reads CASSPRVSPYEQYF. The CDR3 region has the DNA TGTGCCAGCAGCCCTAGGGTCAGTCCCTACGAGCAGTACTTC.